This T cell receptor beta chain was sequenced in a study of early stage breast cancer tumors. Turning to the study itself: ER+/PR+/HER2- status applied to about 80% of the 16 invasive breast tumors. Each sample averaged around 10-fold read coverage. Overall study findings and caveats: Unsorted bulk genomic DNA sequencing lacked pairing and functional marker data.

As concerns this clone: Its antigen is still unknown.

This CDR3 region has 16 residues. Germline V lookup: CDR1 MRHNA, CDR2 SNTAGT. Trimming removed 1 base from V and 4 bases from J, with 13 bases in between. Measured with immunoSEQ multiplex PCR; TCRdb has only the in-frame clones, and not every one. The sample has tens of thousands of clones; more than 60% are singletons. The sequence came from a person aged 25 to 40 with breast cancer. The sequenced sample consisted of blood. The chain joins TRBV6-4 to TRBJ2-2; D is perhaps TRBD2 (6 bases). CDR3 protein: CASSDFGGGGTGELFF. The DNA for the CDR3 is TGTGCCAGCAGTGACTTCGGGGGAGGTGGCACCGGGGAGCTGTTTTTT.